One sample yielded the 30 T cell receptor beta chains listed below, sequenced in a study of T cell changes during pregnancy in multiple sclerosis. Profiling relied on immunoSEQ multiplex PCR, and the TCRdb table lists in-frame clones only, not all of them. The sample has roughly 57,000 clones, more than 75% seen once; the top ten hold just over 3%. Material: CD8+ T cells from peripheral blood mononuclear cells, obtained before pregnancy. The origin of the receptors is a female donor with multiple sclerosis, enrolled in a pregnancy study.

CDR3 protein: CAISEGQGAETQYF. CDR3 sequence (DNA): TGTGCCATCAGTGAGGGACAGGGGGCAGAGACCCAGTACTTC. The chain joins TRBV10-3 to TRBJ2-5, with TRBD1 matching 11 bases. The germline gives CDR1 ENHRY, CDR2 SYGVKD. The CDR3 covers 14 residues. The trim removed 2 bases at V and 4 bases at J, leaving 0 bases unmatched.

The gene calls are TRBV7-9 and TRBJ1-1, with a possible D match to TRBD1 (6 bases). The CDR3 has 16 residues. The germline CDR1 and CDR2 sequences are SEHNR and FQNEAQ (reference sequence). Trimming removed 5 bases at V and 1 base at J, with 17 bases between. CDR3 nucleotide sequence: TGTGCCAGCAGCCCTCGGCAGGGGCCTCAGAACACTGAAGCTTTCTTT. Translated, it gives CASSPRQGPQNTEAFF.

The gene calls are TRBV6-1 and TRBJ2-7, with 8 positions matching TRBD1. The junction had 3 bases not matched to a gene; V was cut back by 6 bases and J by 2 bases. This CDR3 has 13 residues. Germline V lookup: CDR1 MNHNS, CDR2 SASEGT. The CDR3 coding sequence is TGTGCCAGCAGGACAGGGGTTACCTACGAGCAGTACTTC. As protein: CASRTGVTYEQYF.

This rearrangement joins TRBV19 to TRBJ2-7; the match to TRBD1 covers 8 bases. V lost 8 bases to trimming and J lost 0 bases; unmatched junction nucleotides: 6. The V gene's germline CDR1 is LNHDA and CDR2 SQIVND (reference sequence). The CDR3 runs to 14 residues. The CDR3 region has the DNA TGTGCCAGTGGTCTCGACAGGGGCTCCTACGAGCAGTACTTC. It encodes CASGLDRGSYEQYF.

This chain joins TRBV5-5 and TRBJ1-4; D is possibly TRBD1 (5 bases). The V and J ends lost 0 bases and 2 bases respectively, with 8 bases between them. Germline assignment: CDR1 SGHKS and CDR2 YYEKEE (reference sequence). The CDR3 runs 15 residues. CDR3 protein: CASSLEGRTNEKLFF. CDR3 DNA sequence: TGTGCCAGCAGCTTGGAGGGGCGGACTAATGAAAAACTGTTTTTT.

The J gene is TRBJ2-7, the V gene TRBV2; 13 bases line up with TRBD2. Germline V gives CDR1 SNHLY, CDR2 FYNNEI. CDR3 length: 17 amino acids. Germline trimming cut 5 bases from V and 5 bases from J; bases unmatched to any gene: 12. The CDR3 region is CASSPWTSGGNQDEQYF. CDR3 DNA sequence: TGTGCCAGCAGTCCGTGGACTAGCGGGGGAAATCAGGACGAGCAGTACTTC.

The rearrangement links TRBV7-9 to TRBJ2-7; no clear D gene. Per germline, CDR1 SEHNR and CDR2 FQNEAQ (reference sequence). Trimming took off 2 bases at V and 4 bases at J, with 3 bases between the two ends. This CDR3 spans 11 amino acids. DNA of the CDR3: TGTGCCAGCAGCTTAACATACGAGCAGTACTTC. Translated: CASSLTYEQYF.

The chain employs TRBV27 and TRBJ2-3; D is perhaps TRBD2 (6 bases). The germline CDR1 and CDR2 sequences are MNHEY and SMNVEV (reference sequence). The CDR3 has 14 residues. V was pared by 6 bases and J by 4 bases, with 14 bases between. The CDR3 region is CASSTRRDPDTQYF. The DNA of the CDR3 is TGTGCCAGCAGCACAAGGAGGGACCCAGATACGCAGTATTTT.

This clone appeared a few times. The rearrangement links TRBV12-5 to TRBJ1-1, with 7 bases that match TRBD1. The CDR3 consists of 14 residues. V was clipped by 4 bases and J by 0 bases; unmatched bases: 2. Germline V gene data show CDR1 as LGHNT and CDR2 as FRNRAP. CDR3 loop: CASGSGQMNTEAFF. Here the CDR3 DNA reads TGTGCTAGTGGTTCGGGACAGATGAACACTGAAGCTTTCTTT.

V usage is TRBV6-5 and J usage is TRBJ1-1, with TRBD1 as a possible D gene (5 bases). The V end lost 5 bases, the J end lost 0 bases, and 10 bases lay between the germline ends. The CDR3 sequence is 14 residues long. CDR1 and CDR2 from the germline V gene are MNHEY and SVGAGI. CDR3 coding DNA: TGTGCCAGCAGTACAGGACCCATGAACACTGAAGCTTTCTTT. Translated: CASSTGPMNTEAFF.

This sequence joins TRBV6-5 and TRBJ2-7; D gene ambiguous. The CDR3 covers 12 residues. With 3 bases removed from V and 5 bases from J, the gap between germline ends came to 8 bases. Looked up from germline, CDR1 is MNHEY and CDR2 is SVGAGI. Written as DNA, the CDR3 is TGTGCCAGCAGTTATGACAACCACGAGCAGTACTTC. It encodes CASSYDNHEQYF.

The chain couples TRBV19 to TRBJ1-1, with D unclear. The CDR3 totals 14 residues. Trimming left V 0 bases short and J 5 bases short, with 10 bases between. Germline CDR1 and CDR2: LNHDA and SQIVND (reference sequence). The CDR3 sequence is CASSIDPGGTEAFF. CDR3 nucleotide sequence: TGTGCCAGTAGTATAGACCCGGGAGGGACTGAAGCTTTCTTT.

The CDR3 loop reads CASSQDIGSRSGNTIYF. The CDR3 DNA sequence: TGTGCCAGCAGCCAAGATATCGGGAGTCGCTCTGGAAACACCATATATTTT. The chain links TRBV14 to TRBJ1-3; no firm D call. The V gene lost 0 bases and the J gene lost 0 bases, with 12 bases spanning the gap. Germline V gene data show CDR1 as SGHDN and CDR2 as FVKESK. This CDR3 is built from 17 residues.

The chain employs TRBV2 and TRBJ2-7; D remains unclear. Germline V lookup: CDR1 SNHLY, CDR2 FYNNEI. The CDR3 covers 14 residues. Trimming left V 1 base short and J 0 bases short, with 7 bases between. Written as DNA, the CDR3 is TGTGCCAGCAGTGAAGGGTACTACTCCTACGAGCAGTACTTC. It is translated as CASSEGYYSYEQYF.

The chain employs TRBV19 and TRBJ1-1; D not certain. This CDR3 has 13 amino acids. V was trimmed by 3 bases and J by 1 base, leaving 6 bases between them. Germline V gene data show CDR1 as LNHDA and CDR2 as SQIVND (reference sequence). CDR3 in amino acids: CASSIVPNTEAFF. CDR3 in DNA: TGTGCCAGTAGTATCGTCCCGAACACTGAAGCTTTCTTT.

The chain couples TRBV4-1 to TRBJ2-7, with unresolved D. The V end was cut by 1 base, the J end by 3 bases, with 10 bases between. Germline assignment: CDR1 MGHRA and CDR2 YSYEKL. This CDR3 has 14 amino acids. CDR3 in amino acids: CASSQAQENYEQYF. In DNA, the CDR3 is TGCGCCAGCAGCCAAGCGCAGGAAAACTACGAGCAGTACTTC.

The chain links TRBV10-1 to TRBJ2-3, with 9 bases aligning to TRBD1. The V segment lost 8 bases and the J segment 1 base; nucleotides outside the gene matches: 4. This CDR3 contains 14 residues. In germline, CDR1 is WNHNN, CDR2 SYGVQD (reference sequence). The DNA for the CDR3 is TGCGCCAGCTGGCGGGACAGGGGCACAGATACGCAGTATTTT. This translates into CASWRDRGTDTQYF.

This clone has only a few counts. V gene TRBV5-6 combines with J gene TRBJ1-1; 7 bases line up with TRBD1. Trimming removed 6 bases from V and 4 bases from J; junction bases left unmatched: 9. Germline loops: CDR1 SGHDT, CDR2 YYEEEE. This CDR3 comprises 14 residues. DNA for the CDR3: TGTGCCAGCAAGTCAGGGGGGTTGGGCACTGAAGCTTTCTTT. Amino acid sequence: CASKSGGLGTEAFF.

The CDR3 nucleotides read TGTGCCAGCAGCCATCCCGGGACAGGGACTTATAATTCACCCCTCCACTTT. Protein sequence: CASSHPGTGTYNSPLHF. The chain employs TRBV11-2 and TRBJ1-6, with TRBD1 identical over 9 bases. The V and J ends lost 5 bases and 4 bases, in that order; junction bases with no gene match: 9. The CDR3 length is 17 residues. Germline CDR1 reads SGHAT; CDR2 reads FQNNGV.

The rearrangement joins TRBV12-5 to TRBJ2-2, with 7 positions matching TRBD1. CDR3 length: 15 amino acids. V was pared by 0 bases and J by 7 bases, with 5 bases of the junction left unmatched. Germline lookup yields CDR1 LGHNT and CDR2 FRNRAP. The CDR3 here is CASGLVQGQRGELFF. Here the CDR3 DNA reads TGTGCTAGTGGTTTGGTACAGGGACAGCGCGGGGAGCTGTTTTTT.

The chain couples TRBV30 to TRBJ2-1; D perhaps matches TRBD2 (6 bases). Germline V CDR1 and CDR2: GTSNPN, SVGIG (reference sequence). V lost 2 bases and J lost 7, with 9 bases in between. The CDR3 contains 12 residues. CDR3 DNA sequence: TGTGCCTGGAGTATGGAGGGGAATGAGCAGTTCTTC. This gives the protein CAWSMEGNEQFF.

This clone was seen a single time. The chain carries TRBV30 and TRBJ1-1; D is uncertain. V dropped 5 bases and J dropped 1 base, with 17 bases sitting between them. Germline CDR1 GTSNPN, CDR2 SVGIG (reference sequence). The CDR3 has 15 amino acids. CDR3 DNA sequence: TGTGCCTGGGAGGTCGTTCGGCATTCGAACACTGAAGCTTTCTTT. Translated, it gives CAWEVVRHSNTEAFF. Full variable domain (remainder filled in from reference TRBV30 and TRBJ1-1): SQTIHQWPATLVQPVGSPLSLECTVEGTSNPNLYWYRQAAGRGLQLLFYSVGIGQISSEVPQNLSASRPQDRQFILSSKKLLLSDSGFYLCAWEVVRHSNTEAFFGQGTRLTVV.

On this clone itself: The same CDR3 arises from other DNA sequences in this sample as well. The chain carries TRBV7-3 and TRBJ2-5; possibly TRBD2 for D (7 bases). Germline values: CDR1 SGHTA, CDR2 FQGTGA. V shed 0 bases and J shed 5 bases, with 10 bases lying between them. The CDR3 runs to 14 residues. In DNA form, the CDR3 reads TGTGCCAGCAGCTTAACAGGGGGAGGGGAGACCCAGTACTTC. Amino acids: CASSLTGGGETQYF.

This chain links TRBV14 with TRBJ1-1; the D is unclear. V lost 0 bases and J 11 bases, leaving 10 bases between the germline ends. Germline CDR1 reads SGHDN; CDR2 reads FVKESK. This CDR3 has 12 residues. The CDR3 here is CASSQDITEAFF. The CDR3 DNA follows: TGTGCCAGCAGCCAAGATATAACAGAGGCTTTCTTT.

V and J are TRBV4-3 and TRBJ2-2, with a possible D match to TRBD2 (6 bases). The germline V gene has CDR1 LGHNA and CDR2 YSLEER. The CDR3 has 13 amino acids. V lost 4 bases and J 5 bases, leaving 8 bases between the germline ends. The CDR3 nucleotides are TGCGCCAGCAGCCCAAGCGGGACCGGGGAGCTGTTTTTT. Translating gives CASSPSGTGELFF.

The chain has TRBV13 and TRBJ2-5; 13 bases agree with TRBD2. The junction had 10 bases not matched to a gene; V was cut back by 5 bases and J by 10 bases. The CDR3 is 15 residues long. CDR1 is PRHDT, CDR2 FYEKMQ, per germline (reference sequence). In DNA form, the CDR3 reads TGTGCCAGCAGCCAAAGACTAGCGGGGGGCCGCGACCAGTACTTC. It yields the protein CASSQRLAGGRDQYF.

The count of this clone is one. The chain joins TRBV19 to TRBJ2-7; TRBD1 matches 8 bases. V lost 8 bases to trimming and J lost 4 bases; unmatched junction nucleotides: 7. The CDR3 runs 13 residues. The germline CDR1 and CDR2 sequences are LNHDA and SQIVND (reference sequence). CDR3 sequence: CASSGQGRYEQYF. The DNA for the CDR3 is TGTGCCAGTTCCGGACAGGGAAGGTACGAGCAGTACTTC.

The chain carries TRBV5-5 and TRBJ1-5, with D tentatively TRBD1 (6 bases). Germline CDR1 is SGHKS and CDR2 is YYEKEE (reference sequence). CDR3 length: 14 residues. Deletions cut 4 bases from V and 9 bases from J, with 17 bases between. The CDR3 loop is CASSLGGGWGPQHF. CDR3 sequence (DNA): TGTGCCAGCAGCCTAGGGGGGGGATGGGGGCCCCAGCATTTT.

CDR3 sequence: CASRGDWDTGELFF. The DNA for the CDR3 is TGTGCCAGCAGAGGGGACTGGGACACCGGGGAGCTGTTTTTT. The J gene is TRBJ2-2, the V gene TRBV6-4; perhaps TRBD2 as D (6 bases). CDR3 length equals 14 residues. The V gene's germline CDR1 is MRHNA and CDR2 SNTAGT. The germline V and J ends were trimmed by 6 bases and 3 bases, with 11 bases remaining between them.

The chain has TRBV4-3 and TRBJ2-3; D remains unclear. The CDR3 has 13 amino acids. Germline-derived CDR1 and CDR2 are LGHNA and YSLEER. Trimming cost V 1 base and J 14 bases, with 16 bases left between them. CDR3 DNA sequence: TGCGCCAGCAGCCAAGGTACGAGGCTACGCACGTATTTT. This translates into CASSQGTRLRTYF.